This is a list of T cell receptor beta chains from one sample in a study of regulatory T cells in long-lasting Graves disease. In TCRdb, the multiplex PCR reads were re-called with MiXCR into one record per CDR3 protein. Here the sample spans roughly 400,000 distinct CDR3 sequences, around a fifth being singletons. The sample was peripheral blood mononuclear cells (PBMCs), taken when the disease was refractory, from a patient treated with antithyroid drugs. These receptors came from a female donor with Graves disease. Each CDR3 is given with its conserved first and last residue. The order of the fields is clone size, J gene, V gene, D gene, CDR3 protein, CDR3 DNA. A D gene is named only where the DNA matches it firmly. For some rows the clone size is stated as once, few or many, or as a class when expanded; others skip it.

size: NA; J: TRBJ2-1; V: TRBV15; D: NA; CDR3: CATSRDFGDTSEQFF; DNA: TGTGCCACCAGCAGAGATTTTGGGGATACCTCAGAGCAGTTCTTC
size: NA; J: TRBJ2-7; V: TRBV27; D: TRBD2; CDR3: CASTAGGPIGERYF; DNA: TGTGCCAGCACGGCGGGGGGCCCTATAGGGGAGCGGTACTTC
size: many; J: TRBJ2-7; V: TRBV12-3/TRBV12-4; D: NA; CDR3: CASSSTSGVHEQYF; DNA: TGTGCCAGCAGTTCGACTAGTGGAGTGCACGAGCAGTACTTC
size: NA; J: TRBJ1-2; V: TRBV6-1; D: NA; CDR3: CASSTHLVGTSNYGYTF; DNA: TGTGCCAGCAGTACCCACCTTGTCGGGACTTCTAACTATGGCTACACCTTC
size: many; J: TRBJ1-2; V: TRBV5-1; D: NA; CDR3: CASSWSDGGTNYGYTF; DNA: TGCGCCAGCAGCTGGTCTGATGGGGGAACAAACTATGGCTACACCTTC
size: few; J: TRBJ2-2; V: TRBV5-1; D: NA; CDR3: CASSLESGVATGELFF; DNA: TGCGCCAGCAGCTTGGAATCAGGGGTGGCCACCGGGGAGCTGTTTTTT
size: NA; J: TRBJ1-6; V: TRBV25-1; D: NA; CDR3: CASSKEGLINSPLHF; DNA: TGTGCCAGCAGTAAAGAAGGGCTTATTAATTCACCCCTCCACTTT
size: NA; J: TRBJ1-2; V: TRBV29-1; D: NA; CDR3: CSVGRAGLGNGYTF; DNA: TGCAGCGTTGGCAGGGCCGGGCTAGGTAATGGCTACACCTTC
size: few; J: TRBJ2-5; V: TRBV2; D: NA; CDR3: CASSEALYRGETQYF; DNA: TGTGCCAGCAGTGAAGCATTATACCGGGGAGAGACCCAGTACTTC
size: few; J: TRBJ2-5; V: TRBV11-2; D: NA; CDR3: CASTGDLLMGETQYF; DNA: TGTGCCAGCACGGGGGATTTGTTGATGGGAGAGACCCAGTACTTC
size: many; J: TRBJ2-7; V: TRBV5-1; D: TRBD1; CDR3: CASSWTGDEQYF; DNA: TGCGCCAGCAGCTGGACAGGGGACGAGCAGTACTTC
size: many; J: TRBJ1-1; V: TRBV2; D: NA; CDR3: CASLEGPDTEAFF; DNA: TGTGCCAGCTTGGAGGGCCCGGACACTGAAGCTTTCTTT
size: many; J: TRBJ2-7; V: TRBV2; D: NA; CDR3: CASSVGPPVSYEQYF; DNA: TGTGCCAGCTCCGTCGGGCCCCCCGTTAGCTACGAGCAGTACTTC
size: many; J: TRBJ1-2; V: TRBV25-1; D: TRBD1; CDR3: CASSDRGPYGYTF; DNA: TGTGCCAGCAGTGACAGGGGGCCCTATGGCTACACCTTC
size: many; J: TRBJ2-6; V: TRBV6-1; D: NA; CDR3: CASTRGLSSGANVLTF; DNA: TGTGCCAGCACCAGGGGCCTTAGCTCTGGGGCCAACGTCCTGACTTTC
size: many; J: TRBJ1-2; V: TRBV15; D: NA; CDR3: CATSRDPLPWGEHYGYTF; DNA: TGTGCCACCAGCAGAGATCCACTCCCCTGGGGGGAACACTATGGCTACACCTTC
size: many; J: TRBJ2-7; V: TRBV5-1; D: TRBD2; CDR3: CASSSTSGSNEQYF; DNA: TGCGCCAGCAGCAGTACTAGCGGGAGCAACGAGCAGTACTTC
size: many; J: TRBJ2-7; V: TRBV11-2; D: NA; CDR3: CASSLGAGEQYF; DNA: TGTGCCAGCAGCTTAGGAGCAGGCGAGCAGTACTTC
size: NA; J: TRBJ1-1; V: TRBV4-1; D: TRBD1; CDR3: CASSQQGADNTEAFF; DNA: TGCGCCAGCAGCCAACAGGGGGCCGATAACACTGAAGCTTTCTTT
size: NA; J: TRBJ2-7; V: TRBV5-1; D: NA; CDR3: CASHQGYEQYF; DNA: TGCGCCAGCCATCAAGGCTACGAGCAGTACTTC
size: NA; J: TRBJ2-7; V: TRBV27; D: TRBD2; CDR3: CATSGSGSYEQYF; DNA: TGTGCCACCTCGGGTAGCGGGTCCTACGAGCAGTACTTC
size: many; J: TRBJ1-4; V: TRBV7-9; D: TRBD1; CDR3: CASSFGTGGSNEKLFF; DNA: TGTGCCAGCAGCTTCGGGACAGGGGGCTCTAATGAAAAACTGTTTTTT
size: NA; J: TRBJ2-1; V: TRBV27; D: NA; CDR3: CASSLQEGLNNEQFF; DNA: TGTGCCAGCAGTCTACAGGAGGGCCTAAACAATGAGCAGTTCTTC
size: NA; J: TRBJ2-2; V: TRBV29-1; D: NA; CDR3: CSVEVENTGELFF; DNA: TGCAGCGTTGAAGTTGAGAACACCGGGGAGCTGTTTTTT
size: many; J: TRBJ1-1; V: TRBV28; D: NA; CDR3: CASTYRMETEAFF; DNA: TGTGCCAGCACCTACAGGATGGAGACTGAAGCTTTCTTT
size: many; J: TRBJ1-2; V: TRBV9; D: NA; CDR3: CASSVGGNYGYTF; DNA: TGTGCCAGCAGCGTAGGGGGTAACTATGGCTACACCTTC
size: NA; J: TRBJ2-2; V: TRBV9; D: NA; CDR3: CASSQAGSANTGELFF; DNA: TGTGCCAGCAGCCAGGCGGGGTCGGCGAACACCGGGGAGCTGTTTTTT
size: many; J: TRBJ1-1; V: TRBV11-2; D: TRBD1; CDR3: CASSPTLARQGNTEAFF; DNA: TGTGCCAGCAGCCCGACCCTCGCCAGACAGGGAAACACTGAAGCTTTCTTT
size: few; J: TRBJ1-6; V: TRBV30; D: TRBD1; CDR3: CAWSLIQGDNSPLHF; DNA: TGTGCCTGGAGTCTTATACAGGGGGATAATTCACCCCTCCACTTT
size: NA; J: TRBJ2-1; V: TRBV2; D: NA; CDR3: CASKRTPRQFF; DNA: TGTGCCAGCAAGAGGACTCCTCGACAGTTCTTC
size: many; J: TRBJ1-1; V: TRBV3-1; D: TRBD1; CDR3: CASSPGGTNTEAFF; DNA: TGTGCCAGCAGCCCAGGGGGGACGAACACTGAAGCTTTCTTT
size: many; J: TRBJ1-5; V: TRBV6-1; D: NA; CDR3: CASSVLGSNQPQHF; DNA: TGTGCCAGCAGTGTCCTGGGAAGCAATCAGCCCCAGCATTTT
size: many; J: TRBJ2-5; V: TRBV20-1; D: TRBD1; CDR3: CSASIQGVGETQYF; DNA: TGCAGTGCTAGCATCCAGGGGGTTGGAGAGACCCAGTACTTC
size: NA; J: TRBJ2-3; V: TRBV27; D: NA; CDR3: CASSSAGHVDTQYF; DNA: TGTGCCAGCAGTTCTGCAGGGCATGTGGATACGCAGTATTTT
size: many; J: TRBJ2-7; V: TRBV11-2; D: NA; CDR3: CASSPGVSYEQYF; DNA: TGTGCCAGCAGTCCCGGGGTCTCCTACGAGCAGTACTTC
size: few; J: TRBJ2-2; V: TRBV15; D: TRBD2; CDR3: CATSRGLAGDTGELFF; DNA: TGTGCCACCAGCAGAGGACTAGCGGGGGACACCGGGGAGCTGTTTTTT
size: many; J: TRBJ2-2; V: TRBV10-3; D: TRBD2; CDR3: CAISAGLAEANTGELFF; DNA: TGTGCCATCAGCGCCGGACTAGCGGAAGCGAACACCGGGGAGCTGTTTTTT
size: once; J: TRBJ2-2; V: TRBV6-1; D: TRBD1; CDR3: CASSNFDRAIGPGELFF; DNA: TGTGCCAGCAGTAACTTCGACAGGGCTATTGGCCCCGGGGAGCTGTTTTTT
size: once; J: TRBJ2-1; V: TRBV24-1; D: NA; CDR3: CATSPRARSSYNEQFF; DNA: TGTGCCACCAGTCCGAGGGCGAGAAGCTCCTACAATGAGCAGTTCTTC
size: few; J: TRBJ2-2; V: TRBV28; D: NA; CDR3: CASRTGSRTGELFF; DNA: TGTGCCAGCAGAACAGGGAGCCGCACCGGGGAGCTGTTTTTT
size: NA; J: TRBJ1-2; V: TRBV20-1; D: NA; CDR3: CSASSLTEGYGYTF; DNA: TGCAGTGCTAGTAGTCTTACCGAGGGCTATGGCTACACCTTC
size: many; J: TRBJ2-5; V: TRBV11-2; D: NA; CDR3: CASSLSGGFQETQYF; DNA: TGTGCCAGCTCGTTGAGTGGCGGTTTCCAAGAGACCCAGTACTTC
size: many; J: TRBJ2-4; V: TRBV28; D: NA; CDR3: CASEEGAKPSNIQYF; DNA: TGTGCCAGCGAGGAGGGCGCAAAACCCTCAAACATTCAGTACTTC
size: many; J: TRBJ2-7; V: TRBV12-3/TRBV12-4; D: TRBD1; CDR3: CASRLGQGNYEQYF; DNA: TGTGCCAGCAGGCTGGGACAGGGGAATTACGAGCAGTACTTC
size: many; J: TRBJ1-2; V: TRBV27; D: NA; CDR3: CASSPSGNYGYTF; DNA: TGTGCCAGCAGTCCCTCGGGGAACTATGGCTACACCTTC